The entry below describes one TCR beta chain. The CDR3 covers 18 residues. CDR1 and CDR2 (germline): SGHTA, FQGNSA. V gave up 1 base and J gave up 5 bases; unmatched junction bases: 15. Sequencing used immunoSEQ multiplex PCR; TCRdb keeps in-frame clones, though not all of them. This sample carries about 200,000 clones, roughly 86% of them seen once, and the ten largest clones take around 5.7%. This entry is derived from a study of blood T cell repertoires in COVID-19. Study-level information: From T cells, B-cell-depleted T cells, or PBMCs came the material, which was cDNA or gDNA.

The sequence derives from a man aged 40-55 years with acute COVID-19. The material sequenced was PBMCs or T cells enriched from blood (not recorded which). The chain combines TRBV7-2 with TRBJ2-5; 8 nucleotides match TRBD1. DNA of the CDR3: TGTGCCAGCAGCTTAGTTTCAGGGGGCGCCCCCCTTCTGGAGACCCAGTACTTC. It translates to CASSLVSGGAPLLETQYF.